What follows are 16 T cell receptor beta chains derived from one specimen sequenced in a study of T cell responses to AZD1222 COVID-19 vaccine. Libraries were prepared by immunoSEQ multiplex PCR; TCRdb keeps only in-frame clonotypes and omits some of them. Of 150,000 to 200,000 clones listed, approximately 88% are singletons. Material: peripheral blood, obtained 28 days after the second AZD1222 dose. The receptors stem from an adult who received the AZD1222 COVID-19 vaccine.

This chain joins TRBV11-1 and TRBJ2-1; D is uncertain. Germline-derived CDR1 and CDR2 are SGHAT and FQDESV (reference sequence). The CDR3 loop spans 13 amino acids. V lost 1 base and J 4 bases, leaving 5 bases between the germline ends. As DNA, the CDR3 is TGTGCCAGCAGCTTAGAGCTTTACAATGAGCAGTTCTTC. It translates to CASSLELYNEQFF.

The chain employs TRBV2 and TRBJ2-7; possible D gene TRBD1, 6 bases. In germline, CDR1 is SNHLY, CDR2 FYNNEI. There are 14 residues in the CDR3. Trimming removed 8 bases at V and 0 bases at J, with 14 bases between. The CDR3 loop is CASRRTVSSYEQYF. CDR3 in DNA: TGTGCCAGCCGTCGGACAGTCAGCTCCTACGAGCAGTACTTC.

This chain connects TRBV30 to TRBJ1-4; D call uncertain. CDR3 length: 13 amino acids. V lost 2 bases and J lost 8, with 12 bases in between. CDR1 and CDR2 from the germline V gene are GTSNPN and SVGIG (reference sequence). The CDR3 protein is CAWSWREGEKLFF. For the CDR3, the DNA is TGTGCCTGGAGTTGGAGGGAAGGCGAAAAACTGTTTTTT. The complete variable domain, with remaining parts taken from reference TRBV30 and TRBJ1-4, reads SQTIHQWPATLVQPVGSPLSLECTVEGTSNPNLYWYRQAAGRGLQLLFYSVGIGQISSEVPQNLSASRPQDRQFILSSKKLLLSDSGFYLCAWSWREGEKLFFGSGTQLSVL.

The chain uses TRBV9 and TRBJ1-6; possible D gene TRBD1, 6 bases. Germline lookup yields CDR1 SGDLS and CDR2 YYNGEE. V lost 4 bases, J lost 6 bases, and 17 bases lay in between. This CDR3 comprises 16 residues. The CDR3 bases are TGTGCCAGCAGCCCAGGGGACTCCCGGGGTAATTCACCCCTCCACTTT. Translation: CASSPGDSRGNSPLHF.

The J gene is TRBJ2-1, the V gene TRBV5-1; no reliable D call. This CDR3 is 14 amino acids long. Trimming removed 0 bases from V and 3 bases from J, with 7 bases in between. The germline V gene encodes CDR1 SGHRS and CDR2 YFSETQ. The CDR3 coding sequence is TGCGCCAGCAGCTTGGGGGCCAGCTACAATGAGCAGTTCTTC. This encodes CASSLGASYNEQFF.

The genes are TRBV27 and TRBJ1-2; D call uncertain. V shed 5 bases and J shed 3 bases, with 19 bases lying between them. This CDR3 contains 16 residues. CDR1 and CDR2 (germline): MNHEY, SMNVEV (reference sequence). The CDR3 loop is CASSLRPTSHYYGYTF. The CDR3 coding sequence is TGTGCCAGCAGTCTCCGCCCGACTTCACACTACTATGGCTACACCTTC.

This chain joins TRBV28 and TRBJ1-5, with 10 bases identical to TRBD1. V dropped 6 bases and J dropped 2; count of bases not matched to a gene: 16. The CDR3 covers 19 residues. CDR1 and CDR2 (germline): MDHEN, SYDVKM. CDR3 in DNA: TGTGCCAGCAGCTCCGTAGGGACAGGGGTGGAGTATGGCAATCAGCCCCAGCATTTT. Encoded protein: CASSSVGTGVEYGNQPQHF.

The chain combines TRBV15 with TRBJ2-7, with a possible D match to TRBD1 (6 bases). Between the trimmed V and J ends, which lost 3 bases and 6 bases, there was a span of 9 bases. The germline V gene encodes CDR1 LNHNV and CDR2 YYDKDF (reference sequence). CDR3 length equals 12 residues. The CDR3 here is CATSSTGLEQYF. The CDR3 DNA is TGTGCCACCAGCAGTACAGGGCTCGAGCAGTACTTC. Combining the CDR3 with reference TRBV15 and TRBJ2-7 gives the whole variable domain DAMVIQNPRYQVTQFGKPVTLSCSQTLNHNVMYWYQQKSSQAPKLLFHYYDKDFNNEADTPDNFQSRRPNTSFCFLDIRSPGLGDTAMYLCATSSTGLEQYFGPGTRLTVT.

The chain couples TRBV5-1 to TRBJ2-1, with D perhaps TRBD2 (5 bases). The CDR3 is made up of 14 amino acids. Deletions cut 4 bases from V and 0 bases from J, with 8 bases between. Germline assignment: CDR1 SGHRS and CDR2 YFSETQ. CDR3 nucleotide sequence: TGCGCCAGCAGCGGCGGACTCTCCTACAATGAGCAGTTCTTC. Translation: CASSGGLSYNEQFF.

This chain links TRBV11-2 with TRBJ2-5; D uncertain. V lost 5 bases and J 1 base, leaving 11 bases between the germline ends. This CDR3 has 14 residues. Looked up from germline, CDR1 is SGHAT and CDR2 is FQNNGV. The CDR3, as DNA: TGTGCCAGCAGCCCCGGGCTTCGCCAAGAGACCCAGTACTTC. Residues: CASSPGLRQETQYF.

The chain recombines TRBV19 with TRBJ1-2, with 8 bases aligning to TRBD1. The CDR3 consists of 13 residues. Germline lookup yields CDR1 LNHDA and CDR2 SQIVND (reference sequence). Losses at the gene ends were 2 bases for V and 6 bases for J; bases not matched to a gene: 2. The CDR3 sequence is CASSIMTGDGYTF. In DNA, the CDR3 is TGTGCCAGTAGTATAATGACAGGGGATGGCTACACCTTC.

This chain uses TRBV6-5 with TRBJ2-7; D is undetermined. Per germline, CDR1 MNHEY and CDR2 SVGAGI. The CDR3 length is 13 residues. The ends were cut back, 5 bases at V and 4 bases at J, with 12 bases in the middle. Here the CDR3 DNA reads TGTGCCAGCAGTAAGGACCCCCGTTACGAGCAGTACTTC. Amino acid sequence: CASSKDPRYEQYF.

Here the CDR3 reads CAIIVSDTNYGYTF. The CDR3 DNA is TGTGCCATCATTGTCTCAGATACTAACTATGGCTACACCTTC. J is TRBJ1-2 and V is TRBV2, with D unresolved. CDR3 length: 14 amino acids. Germline V lookup: CDR1 SNHLY, CDR2 FYNNEI. The V gene lost 10 bases and the J gene lost 0 bases, with 15 bases spanning the gap. The variable domain in full, with the rest retrieved from reference TRBV2 and TRBJ1-2, is EPEVTQTPSHQVTQMGQEVILRCVPISNHLYFYWYRQILGQKVEFLVSFYNNEISEKSEIFDDQFSVERPDGSNFTLKIRSTKLEDSAMYFCAIIVSDTNYGYTFGSGTRLTVV.

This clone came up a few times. As DNA, the CDR3 is TGTGCCAGCAGTTCGGACCCCTGGGTTTCCGAGCAGTACTTC. It translates to CASSSDPWVSEQYF. The rearrangement uses TRBV6-2 or TRBV6-3 and TRBJ2-7, with D hard to call. Germline-derived CDR1 and CDR2 are MNHEY and SVGEGT. Trimming took 4 bases from V and 6 from J, leaving 16 bases between them. The CDR3 contains 14 residues.

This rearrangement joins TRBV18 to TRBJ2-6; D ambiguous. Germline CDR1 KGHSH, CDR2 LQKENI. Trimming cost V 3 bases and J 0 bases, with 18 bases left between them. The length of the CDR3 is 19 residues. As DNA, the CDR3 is TGTGCCAGCTCACCCAACTTACGGATGGCTAGCTCTGGGGCCAACGTCCTGACTTTC. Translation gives CASSPNLRMASSGANVLTF.

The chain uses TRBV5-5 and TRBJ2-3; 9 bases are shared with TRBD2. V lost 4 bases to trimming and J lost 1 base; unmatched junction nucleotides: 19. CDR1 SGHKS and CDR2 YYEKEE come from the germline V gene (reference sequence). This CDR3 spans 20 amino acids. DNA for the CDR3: TGTGCCAGCAGCCGCCACGGGAGCGGGGGGACCGTTTTAGGCACAGATACGCAGTATTTT. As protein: CASSRHGSGGTVLGTDTQYF.